The clone carrying this TCR beta chain was detected only a few times. These data are taken from a study of technical replicates of blood from four donors. Germline assignment: CDR1 MNHEY and CDR2 SVGAGI. The germline V and J ends were trimmed by 2 bases and 3 bases, with 7 bases remaining between them. This CDR3 contains 14 residues. TCRdb's copy holds only in-frame clones and misses some; the assay was immunoSEQ multiplex PCR. The sample consists of under 95,000 clones, approximately 94% of them appearing once. This sequence originates from a human donor in good health. Sequenced material: T cells isolated from PBMCs. This chain uses TRBV6-5 with TRBJ2-2; D is ambiguous. The CDR3 spells CASSYEADTGELFF. DNA of the CDR3: TGTGCCAGCAGTTACGAGGCAGACACCGGGGAGCTGTTTTTT.